These 3 T cell receptor beta chains originate from one sample sequenced in a study of blood T cell repertoires in COVID-19. Measured with immunoSEQ multiplex PCR; TCRdb has only the in-frame clones, and not every one. This sample yields approximately 97,000 clones, of which 90% are seen a single time; less than 2% belongs to the top ten. Specimen: peripheral blood. Every receptor here comes from a man aged 60 to 75 with acute or convalescent COVID-19.

CDR3 in DNA: TGCGCCAGCAGCCCGAACCCCGGGACAGGGGGACATGGCTACACCTTC. It is translated as CASSPNPGTGGHGYTF. The chain carries TRBV5-1 and TRBJ1-2; TRBD1 agrees at 11 bases. The ends lost 4 bases at V and 6 bases at J; junction bases unmatched: 11. CDR3 size: 16 residues. The germline gives CDR1 SGHRS, CDR2 YFSETQ.

The chain employs TRBV2 and TRBJ1-5; possibly TRBD1 for D (6 bases). The CDR3 extends over 14 amino acids. The V gene lost 5 bases and the J gene lost 7 bases, with 15 bases spanning the gap. Germline assignment: CDR1 SNHLY and CDR2 FYNNEI. CDR3 DNA: TGTGCCAGCAGTATTACAGGGCGGCGGCAGCCCCAGCATTTT. This gives the protein CASSITGRRQPQHF.

This chain uses TRBV11-2 with TRBJ1-5; D is possibly TRBD1 (5 bases). This CDR3 has 15 amino acids. V was trimmed by 2 bases and J by 0 bases, leaving 8 bases between them. Germline V gene data show CDR1 as SGHAT and CDR2 as FQNNGV. Written as DNA, the CDR3 is TGTGCCAGCAGCTTAACGACAGCTAGCAATCAGCCCCAGCATTTT. It codes for CASSLTTASNQPQHF.